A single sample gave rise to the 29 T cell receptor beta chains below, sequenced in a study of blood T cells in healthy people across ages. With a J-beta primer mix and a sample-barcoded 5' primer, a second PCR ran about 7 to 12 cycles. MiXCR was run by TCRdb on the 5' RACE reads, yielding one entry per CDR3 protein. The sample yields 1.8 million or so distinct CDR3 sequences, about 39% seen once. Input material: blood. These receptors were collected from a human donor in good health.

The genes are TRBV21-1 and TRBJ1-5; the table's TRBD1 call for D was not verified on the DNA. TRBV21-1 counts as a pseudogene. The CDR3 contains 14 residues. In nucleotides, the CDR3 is TGTGCCAGCATTTCAGACAGGGGTGGACAGCCCCAGCATTTT. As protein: CASISDRGGQPQHF.

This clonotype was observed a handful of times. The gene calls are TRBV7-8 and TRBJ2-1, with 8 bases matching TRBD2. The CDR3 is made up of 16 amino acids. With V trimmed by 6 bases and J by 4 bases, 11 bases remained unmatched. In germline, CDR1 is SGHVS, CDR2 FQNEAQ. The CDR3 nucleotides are TGTGCCAGCAGACCCGGGATAGCGGGAACTTACAATGAGCAGTTCTTC. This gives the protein CASRPGIAGTYNEQFF.

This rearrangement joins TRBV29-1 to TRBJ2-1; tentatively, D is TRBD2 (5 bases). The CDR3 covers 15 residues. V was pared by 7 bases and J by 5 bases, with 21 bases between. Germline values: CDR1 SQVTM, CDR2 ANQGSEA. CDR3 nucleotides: TGCAGCGCTAGGCGAGGAGGACGGGTACACAATGAGCAGTTCTTC. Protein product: CSARRGGRVHNEQFF.

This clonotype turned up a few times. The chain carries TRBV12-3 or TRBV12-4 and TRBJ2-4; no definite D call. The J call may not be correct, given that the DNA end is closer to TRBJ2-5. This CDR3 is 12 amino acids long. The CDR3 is CASSGNGETQYF. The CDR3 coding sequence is TGTGCCAGCAGTGGTAATGGGGAGACCCAGTACTTC.

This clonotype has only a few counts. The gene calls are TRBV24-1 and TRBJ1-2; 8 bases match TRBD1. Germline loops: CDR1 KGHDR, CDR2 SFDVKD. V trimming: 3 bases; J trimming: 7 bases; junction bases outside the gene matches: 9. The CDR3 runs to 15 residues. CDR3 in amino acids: CATSDMTGERVGYTF. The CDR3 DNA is TGTGCCACCAGTGATATGACAGGGGAGAGGGTTGGCTACACCTTC.

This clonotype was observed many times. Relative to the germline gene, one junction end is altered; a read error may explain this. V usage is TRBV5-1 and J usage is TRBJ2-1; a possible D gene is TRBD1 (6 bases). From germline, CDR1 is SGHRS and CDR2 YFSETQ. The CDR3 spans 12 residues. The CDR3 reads CASSLQGNEQFF. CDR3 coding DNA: TGTGCCAGCAGCTTACAGGGCAATGAGCAGTTCTTC.

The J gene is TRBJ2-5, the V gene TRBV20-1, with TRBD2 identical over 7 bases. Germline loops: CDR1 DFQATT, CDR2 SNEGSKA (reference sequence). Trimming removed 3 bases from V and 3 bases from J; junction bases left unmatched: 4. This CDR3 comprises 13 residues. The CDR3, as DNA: TGCAGTGCTAGGGGGCTAGCGGAAGAGACCCAGTACTTC. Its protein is CSARGLAEETQYF.

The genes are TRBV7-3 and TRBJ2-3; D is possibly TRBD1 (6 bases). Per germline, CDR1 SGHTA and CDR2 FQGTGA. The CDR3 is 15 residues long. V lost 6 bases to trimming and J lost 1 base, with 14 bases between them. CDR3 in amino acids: CASRQQGWGTDTQYF. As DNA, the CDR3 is TGTGCCAGCAGACAACAGGGTTGGGGCACAGATACGCAGTATTTT.

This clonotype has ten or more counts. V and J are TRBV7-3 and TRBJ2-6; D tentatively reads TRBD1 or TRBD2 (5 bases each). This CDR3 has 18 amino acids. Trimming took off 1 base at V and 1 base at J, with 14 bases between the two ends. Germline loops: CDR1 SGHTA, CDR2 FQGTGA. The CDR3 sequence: CASSLMLGPPSGANVLTF. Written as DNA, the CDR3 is TGTGCCAGCAGCTTAATGCTGGGACCGCCTTCTGGGGCCAACGTCCTGACTTTC.

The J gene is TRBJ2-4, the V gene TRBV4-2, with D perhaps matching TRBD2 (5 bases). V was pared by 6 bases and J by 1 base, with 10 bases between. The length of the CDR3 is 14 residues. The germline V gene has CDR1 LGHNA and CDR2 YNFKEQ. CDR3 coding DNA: TGTGCCAGCAGGCAAAGGGAGGCCAAAAACATTCAGTACTTC. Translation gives CASRQREAKNIQYF.

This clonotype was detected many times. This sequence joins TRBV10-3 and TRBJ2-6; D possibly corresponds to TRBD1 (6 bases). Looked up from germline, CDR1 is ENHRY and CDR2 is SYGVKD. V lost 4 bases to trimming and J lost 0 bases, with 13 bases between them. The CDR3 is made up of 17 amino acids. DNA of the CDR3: TGTGCCATCAGTGGGGACAAACTCTACTCTGGGGCCAACGTCCTGACTTTC. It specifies CAISGDKLYSGANVLTF.

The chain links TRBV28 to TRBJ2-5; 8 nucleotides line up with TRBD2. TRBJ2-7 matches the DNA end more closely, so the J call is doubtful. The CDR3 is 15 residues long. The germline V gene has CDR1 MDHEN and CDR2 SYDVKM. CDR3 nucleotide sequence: TGTGCCAGCAGTTCGGGGGGGGACGGCTACTACGAGCAGTACTTC. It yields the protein CASSSGGDGYYEQYF.

The CDR3 nucleotides are TGTGCCAGCAGCTTAGGGACAGGGGGAAAGCCCCAGCATTTT. It is translated as CASSLGTGGKPQHF. The genes are TRBV7-9 and TRBJ1-5; 10 positions match TRBD1. Germline V lookup: CDR1 SEHNR, CDR2 FQNEAQ (reference sequence). This CDR3 has 14 residues. V dropped 1 base and J dropped 8; count of bases not matched to a gene: 2.

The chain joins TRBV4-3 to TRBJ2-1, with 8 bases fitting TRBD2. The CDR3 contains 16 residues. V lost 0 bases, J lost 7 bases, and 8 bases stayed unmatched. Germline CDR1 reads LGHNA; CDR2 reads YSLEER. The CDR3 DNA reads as TGCGCCAGCAGCCAAGATTTTGCGGGGGGCCTGAATGAGCAGTTCTTC. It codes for CASSQDFAGGLNEQFF.

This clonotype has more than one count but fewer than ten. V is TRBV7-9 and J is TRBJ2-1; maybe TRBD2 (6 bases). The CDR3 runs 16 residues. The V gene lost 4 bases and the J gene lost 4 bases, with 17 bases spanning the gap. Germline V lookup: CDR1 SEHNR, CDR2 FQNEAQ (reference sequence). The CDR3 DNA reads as TGTGCCAGCAGCTGGGACTCCGGTGGCGGGTACAATGAGCAGTTCTTC. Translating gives CASSWDSGGGYNEQFF. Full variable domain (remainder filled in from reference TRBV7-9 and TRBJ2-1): DTGVSQNPRHKITKRGQNVTFRCDPISEHNRLYWYRQTLGQGPEFLTYFQNEAQLEKSRLLSDRFSAERPKGSFSTLEIQRTEQGDSAMYLCASSWDSGGGYNEQFFGPGTRLTVL.

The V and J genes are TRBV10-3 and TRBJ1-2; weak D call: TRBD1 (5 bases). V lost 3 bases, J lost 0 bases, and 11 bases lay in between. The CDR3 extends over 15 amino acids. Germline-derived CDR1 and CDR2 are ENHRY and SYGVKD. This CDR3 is CAISDLLGANYGYTF. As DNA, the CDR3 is TGTGCCATCAGTGATCTCTTAGGGGCTAACTATGGCTACACCTTC.

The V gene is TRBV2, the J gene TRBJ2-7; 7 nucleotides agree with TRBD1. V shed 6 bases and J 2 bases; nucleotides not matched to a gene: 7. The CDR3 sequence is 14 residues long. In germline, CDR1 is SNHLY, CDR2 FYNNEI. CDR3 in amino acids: CASSDPGQAYEQYF. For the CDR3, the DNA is TGTGCCAGCAGCGACCCCGGACAGGCCTACGAGCAGTACTTC.

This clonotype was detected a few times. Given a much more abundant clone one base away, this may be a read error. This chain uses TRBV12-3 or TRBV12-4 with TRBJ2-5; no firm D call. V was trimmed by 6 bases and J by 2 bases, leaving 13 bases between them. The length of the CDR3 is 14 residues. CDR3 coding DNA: TGTGCCAGCAGCCACCGGCAGCAGCAAGAGACCCAGTACTTC. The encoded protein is CASSHRQQQETQYF.

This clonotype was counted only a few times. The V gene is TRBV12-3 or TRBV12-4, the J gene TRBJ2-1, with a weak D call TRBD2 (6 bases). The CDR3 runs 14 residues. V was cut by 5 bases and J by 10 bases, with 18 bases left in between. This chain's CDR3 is CASSPYITSSEQFF. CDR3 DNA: TGTGCCAGCAGTCCCTACATTACTAGCAGCGAGCAGTTCTTC.

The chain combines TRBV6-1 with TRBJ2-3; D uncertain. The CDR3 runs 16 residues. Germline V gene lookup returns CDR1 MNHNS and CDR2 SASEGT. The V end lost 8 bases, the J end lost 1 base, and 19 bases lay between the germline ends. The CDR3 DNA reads TGTGCCAGCCGAATCAACTCCCAATCTCGCACAGATACGCAGTATTTT. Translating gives CASRINSQSRTDTQYF.

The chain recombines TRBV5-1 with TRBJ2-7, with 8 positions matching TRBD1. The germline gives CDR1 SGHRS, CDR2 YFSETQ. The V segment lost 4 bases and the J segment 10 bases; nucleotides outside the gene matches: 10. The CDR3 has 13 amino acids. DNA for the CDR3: TGCGCCAGCAGCACCCAGGGACAGGTGGCACAGTACTTC. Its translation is CASSTQGQVAQYF. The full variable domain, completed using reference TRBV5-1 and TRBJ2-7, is KAGVTQTPRYLIKTRGQQVTLSCSPISGHRSVSWYQQTPGQGLQFLFEYFSETQRNKGNFPGRFSGRQFSNSRSEMNVSTLELGDSALYLCASSTQGQVAQYFGPGTRLTVT.

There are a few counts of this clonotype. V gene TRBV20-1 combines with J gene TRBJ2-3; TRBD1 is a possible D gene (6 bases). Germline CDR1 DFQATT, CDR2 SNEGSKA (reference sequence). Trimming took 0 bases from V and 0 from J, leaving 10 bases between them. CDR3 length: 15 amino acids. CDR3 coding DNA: TGCAGTGCTAGAGAAGGGGGACCAAGCACAGATACGCAGTATTTT. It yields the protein CSAREGGPSTDTQYF.

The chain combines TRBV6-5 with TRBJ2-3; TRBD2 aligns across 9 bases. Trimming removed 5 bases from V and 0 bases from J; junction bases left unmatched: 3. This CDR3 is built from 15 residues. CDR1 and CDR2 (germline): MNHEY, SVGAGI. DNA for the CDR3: TGTGCCAGCAGTACCGGGACTAGCAGCACAGATACGCAGTATTTT. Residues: CASSTGTSSTDTQYF.

The DNA of the CDR3 is TGCAGCGTTGGAAATTTGCCCACGAATCTCGCAGATACGCAGTATTTT. Protein: CSVGNLPTNLADTQYF. V and J are TRBV29-1 and TRBJ2-3; D uncertain. Germline assignment: CDR1 SQVTM and CDR2 ANQGSEA. This CDR3 is built from 16 residues. V lost 4 bases, J lost 4 bases, and 21 bases lay in between.

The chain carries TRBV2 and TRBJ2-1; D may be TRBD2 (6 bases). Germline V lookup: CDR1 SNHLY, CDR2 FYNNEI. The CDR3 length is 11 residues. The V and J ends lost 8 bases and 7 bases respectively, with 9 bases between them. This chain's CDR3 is CASPGGNEQFF. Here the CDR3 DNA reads TGTGCCAGCCCCGGAGGGAATGAGCAGTTCTTC.

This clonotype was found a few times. This CDR3 is CASSLSTASIYGYTF. The CDR3 coding sequence is TGTGCCAGCAGTTTATCGACGGCCAGCATCTATGGCTACACCTTC. The V call is TRBV27, the J call TRBJ1-2; no reliable D call. V was cut by 0 bases and J by 4 bases, with 12 bases left in between. The CDR3 spans 15 residues. Germline CDR1 and CDR2: MNHEY and SMNVEV (reference sequence).

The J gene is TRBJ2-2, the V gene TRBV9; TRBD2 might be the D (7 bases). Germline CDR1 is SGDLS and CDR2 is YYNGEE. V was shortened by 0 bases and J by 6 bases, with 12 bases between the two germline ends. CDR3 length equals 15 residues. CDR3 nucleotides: TGTGCCAGCAGCGTAGTAGGGGGGGTTTCCGGGGAGCTGTTTTTT. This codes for CASSVVGGVSGELFF.

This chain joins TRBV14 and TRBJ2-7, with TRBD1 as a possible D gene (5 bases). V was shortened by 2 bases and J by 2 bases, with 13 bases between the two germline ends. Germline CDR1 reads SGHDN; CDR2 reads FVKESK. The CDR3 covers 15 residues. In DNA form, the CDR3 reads TGTGCCAGCAGCCAATCTCCAGGGTGGCCCTACGAGCAGTACTTC. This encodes CASSQSPGWPYEQYF.

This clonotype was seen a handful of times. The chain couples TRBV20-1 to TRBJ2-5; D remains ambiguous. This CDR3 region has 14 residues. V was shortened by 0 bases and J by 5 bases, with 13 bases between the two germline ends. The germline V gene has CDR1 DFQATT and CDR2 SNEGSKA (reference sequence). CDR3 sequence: CSARDWSGWETQYF. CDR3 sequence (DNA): TGCAGTGCTAGAGATTGGTCCGGGTGGGAGACCCAGTACTTC.